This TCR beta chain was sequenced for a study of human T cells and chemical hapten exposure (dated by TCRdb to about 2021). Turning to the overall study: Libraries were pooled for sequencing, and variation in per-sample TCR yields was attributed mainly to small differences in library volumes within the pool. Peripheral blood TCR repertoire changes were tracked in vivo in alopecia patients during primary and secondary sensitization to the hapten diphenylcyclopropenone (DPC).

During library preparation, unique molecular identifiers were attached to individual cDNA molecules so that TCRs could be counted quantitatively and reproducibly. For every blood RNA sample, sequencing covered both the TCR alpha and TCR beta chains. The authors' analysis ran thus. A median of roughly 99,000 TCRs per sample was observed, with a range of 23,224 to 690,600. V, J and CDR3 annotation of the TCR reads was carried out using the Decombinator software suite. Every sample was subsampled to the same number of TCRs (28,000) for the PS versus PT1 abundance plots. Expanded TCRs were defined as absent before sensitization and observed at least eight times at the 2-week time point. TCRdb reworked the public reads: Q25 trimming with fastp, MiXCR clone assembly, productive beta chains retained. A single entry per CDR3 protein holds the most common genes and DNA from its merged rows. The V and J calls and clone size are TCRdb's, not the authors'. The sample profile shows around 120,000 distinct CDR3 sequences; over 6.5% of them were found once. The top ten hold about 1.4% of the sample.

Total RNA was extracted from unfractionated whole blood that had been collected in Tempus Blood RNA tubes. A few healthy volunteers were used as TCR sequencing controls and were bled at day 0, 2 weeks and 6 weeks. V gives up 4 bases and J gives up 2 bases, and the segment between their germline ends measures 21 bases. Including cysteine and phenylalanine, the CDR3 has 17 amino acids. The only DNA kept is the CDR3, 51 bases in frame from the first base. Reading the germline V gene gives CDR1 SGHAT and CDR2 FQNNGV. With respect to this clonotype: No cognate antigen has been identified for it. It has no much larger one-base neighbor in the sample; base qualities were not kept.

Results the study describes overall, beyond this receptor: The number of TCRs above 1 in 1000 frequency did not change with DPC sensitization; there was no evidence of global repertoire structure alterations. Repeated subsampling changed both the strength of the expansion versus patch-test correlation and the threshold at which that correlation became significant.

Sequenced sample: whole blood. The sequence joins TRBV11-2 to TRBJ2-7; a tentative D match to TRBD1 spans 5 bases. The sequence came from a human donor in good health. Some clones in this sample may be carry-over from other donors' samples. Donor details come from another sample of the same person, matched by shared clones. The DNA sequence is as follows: TGTGCCAGCAGCTCAACAGGAGACCCCAGTTTAGCCTACGAGCAGTACTTC. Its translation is CASSSTGDPSLAYEQYF.